This entry lists 25 T cell receptor beta chains sequenced from one sample in a study of T cells in Graves' hyperthyroidism and ophthalmopathy. Using RNA transcripts as the source, TCR beta CDR3 regions were amplified. First-round RT-PCR targeting the TCR CDR3 was performed with the HTBI primer set. TCRdb re-called the multiplex PCR reads through MiXCR, storing one row per CDR3 protein. The sample carries 45,000 to 75,000 distinct CDR3 sequences, about 50% recorded once. Sequenced: blood. All receptors come from a woman aged 25-40 years with Graves' ophthalmopathy.

For this clonotype: In this CDR3 the conserved last residue, phenylalanine or tryptophan, is missing, so a read error is likely. The chain is built from TRBV7-3 and TRBJ1-1; D is unclear. The germline V and J ends were trimmed by 5 bases and 6 bases, with 16 bases remaining between them. Germline lookup yields CDR1 SGHTA and CDR2 FQGTGA. CDR3 size: 14 residues. Written as DNA, the CDR3 is TGTGCCAGCAGCCCCCCCTTACGCAGGTCTGAAGCTTTCTTG. Translated: CASSPPLRRSEAFL.

This clonotype was detected ten times or more. The chain has TRBV28 and TRBJ2-5; maybe TRBD2 (6 bases). Germline V gene data show CDR1 as MDHEN and CDR2 as SYDVKM. This CDR3 spans 15 amino acids. Trimming removed 5 bases at V and 4 bases at J, with 17 bases between. The CDR3 protein is CASSQLARELETQYF. The CDR3 DNA is TGTGCCAGCAGTCAACTAGCACGAGAACTAGAGACCCAGTACTTC.

The genes are TRBV2 and TRBJ1-2, with D maybe TRBD1 (5 bases). CDR1 is SNHLY and CDR2 is FYNNEI in the germline V gene. The CDR3 sequence is 12 residues long. Trimming removed 7 bases at V and 7 bases at J, with 13 bases between. The CDR3 sequence is CASMSRDSGYTF. The CDR3 bases are TGTGCCAGCATGTCAAGGGACTCTGGCTACACCTTC.

This clonotype was picked up many times. The J gene is TRBJ2-1, the V gene TRBV5-1, with TRBD2 as a possible D gene (6 bases). Germline V gene sequence: CDR1 SGHRS, CDR2 YFSETQ. The CDR3 loop spans 15 amino acids. The V end lost 4 bases, the J end lost 4 bases, and 15 bases lay between the germline ends. CDR3 sequence reads: CASSPREFTYNEQFF. The CDR3, as DNA: TGCGCCAGCAGCCCCCGGGAGTTTACGTACAATGAGCAGTTCTTC.

In its sample, this clonotype was seen many times. The chain uses TRBV20-1 and TRBJ1-1; D is unclear. This CDR3 has 15 residues. Germline V lookup: CDR1 DFQATT, CDR2 SNEGSKA (reference sequence). Trimming cost V 3 bases and J 1 base, with 15 bases left between them. CDR3 residues: CSARVQSGRNTEAFF. Here the CDR3 DNA reads TGCAGTGCTAGGGTCCAAAGTGGCAGGAACACTGAAGCTTTCTTT.

This clonotype was found many times. The chain links TRBV10-1 to TRBJ2-7; TRBD1 agrees at 8 bases. Germline CDR1 reads WNHNN; CDR2 reads SYGVQD (reference sequence). After removal of 6 bases from V and 2 bases from J, the junction contained 6 bases not matched to a gene. The CDR3 totals 14 residues. As DNA, the CDR3 is TGCGCCAGCAGGAAAGGACAGGGACCCTACGAGCAGTACTTC. As protein: CASRKGQGPYEQYF.

This chain links TRBV12-3 or TRBV12-4 with TRBJ1-1; perhaps TRBD1 as D (6 bases). V shed 8 bases and J shed 1 base, with 23 bases lying between them. The CDR3 length is 17 residues. CDR3: CASSPPGAHVGNTEAFF. CDR3 DNA sequence: TGTGCCAGCTCACCACCGGGGGCGCATGTAGGGAACACTGAAGCTTTCTTT.

The J gene is TRBJ2-5, the V gene TRBV2; D unclear. Germline assignment: CDR1 SNHLY and CDR2 FYNNEI. The germline V and J ends were trimmed by 3 bases and 5 bases, with 16 bases remaining between them. This CDR3 contains 15 residues. The DNA of the CDR3 is TGTGCCAGCAGTGACAGTAGTCAGCCCCAGGAGACCCAGTACTTC. Translated, it gives CASSDSSQPQETQYF.

This clonotype was found many times. The chain joins TRBV11-2 to TRBJ1-1; D not certain. Germline V CDR1 and CDR2: SGHAT, FQNNGV. V was pared by 1 base and J by 4 bases, with 7 bases between. CDR3 length: 13 residues. The CDR3 sequence: CASSLGVGTEAFF. The CDR3, as DNA: TGTGCCAGCAGCTTAGGGGTAGGCACTGAAGCTTTCTTT.

V and J are TRBV28 and TRBJ2-7; 12 bases are shared with TRBD2. CDR3 size: 14 residues. Germline-derived CDR1 and CDR2 are MDHEN and SYDVKM. V gave up 3 bases and J gave up 6 bases; unmatched junction bases: 3. CDR3 amino acids: CASSLASGRGEQYF. DNA of the CDR3: TGTGCCAGCAGTTTGGCTAGCGGGAGGGGCGAGCAGTACTTC.

As regards this clonotype: Without the conserved terminal phenylalanine or tryptophan, this CDR3 likely stems from a read error. The DNA is left out, because the CDR3 cannot be placed on it with certainty; the CDR3 is given as TCRdb lists it. The genes are TRBV4-2 and TRBJ2-3; the table's D call, TRBD1, has no DNA check behind it. The CDR3 sequence runs 8 residues, both termini included. CDR1 LGHNA and CDR2 YNFKEQ come from the germline V gene. The CDR3 region is CASSHDTG.

The chain links TRBV27 to TRBJ1-2; maybe TRBD1 (6 bases). The germline V gene has CDR1 MNHEY and CDR2 SMNVEV (reference sequence). This CDR3 is 17 amino acids long. Trimming took off 5 bases at V and 7 bases at J, with 26 bases between the two ends. The CDR3 loop is CASSRQGGGGLAIGYTF. As DNA, the CDR3 is TGTGCCAGCAGTCGCCAAGGGGGTGGGGGACTGGCAATTGGCTACACCTTC.

A note on this clonotype: The CDR3 does not end in the conserved phenylalanine or tryptophan, so this is likely a read error. The chain recombines TRBV13 with TRBJ2-1; the match to TRBD1 covers 8 bases. J gave up 6 bases and V 8 bases, and 12 bases lay outside the gene matches. The length of the CDR3 is 15 residues. Germline CDR1 is PRHDT and CDR2 is FYEKMQ (reference sequence). The CDR3 sequence: CASGSRTGWGNEQFC. Written as DNA, the CDR3 is TGTGCCAGCGGCAGCCGGACAGGGTGGGGCAATGAGCAGTTCTGC.

This clonotype was seen once. The rearrangement links TRBV18 to TRBJ1-2; 10 bases match TRBD1. J gave up 7 bases and V 5 bases, and 16 bases lay outside the gene matches. This CDR3 spans 17 amino acids. Germline assignment: CDR1 KGHSH and CDR2 LQKENI. The CDR3 DNA reads TGTGCCAGCTCATCGTATCACGGGACAGGGGATGTGAGTGGCTACACCTTC. Encoded protein: CASSSYHGTGDVSGYTF.

This clonotype appeared many times. The rearrangement uses TRBV13 and TRBJ1-4; the D gene is possibly TRBD1 (6 bases). CDR1 is PRHDT, CDR2 FYEKMQ, per germline (reference sequence). CDR3 length equals 16 residues. V lost 0 bases to trimming and J lost 8 bases, with 16 bases between them. CDR3 DNA sequence: TGTGCCAGCAGCTTAGGGTGGTCCAGGGGACCCGAAAAACTGTTTTTT. Translation gives CASSLGWSRGPEKLFF.

This clonotype came up many times. The V gene is TRBV2, the J gene TRBJ2-4, with TRBD2 matching over 12 bases. The CDR3 is made up of 12 amino acids. Germline-derived CDR1 and CDR2 are SNHLY and FYNNEI. Trimming at V came to 6 bases and at J to 14 bases, leaving 5 bases not matched to a gene. CDR3 nucleotide sequence: TGTGCCAGCAGGACTAGCGGGAGCTGGAAGTACTTC. It translates to CASRTSGSWKYF.

This clonotype was seen many times. CDR3 amino acids: CASTLERPYNEQFF. CDR3 bases: TGTGCCAGCACCCTGGAGCGGCCCTACAATGAGCAGTTCTTC. This chain connects TRBV11-2 to TRBJ2-1; weak D call: TRBD2 (5 bases). V lost 7 bases and J 2 bases, leaving 12 bases between the germline ends. The CDR3 is 14 amino acids. Per germline, CDR1 SGHAT and CDR2 FQNNGV.

There are many counts of this clonotype. This chain joins TRBV11-3 and TRBJ1-1; TRBD1 matches 8 bases. After removal of 7 bases from V and 1 base from J, the junction contained 8 bases not matched to a gene. CDR1 is SGHNT, CDR2 YENEEA, per germline. The CDR3 has 15 residues. The chain's CDR3 is CASIPGTGENTEAFF. CDR3 nucleotide sequence: TGTGCCAGCATCCCTGGGACAGGAGAGAACACTGAAGCTTTCTTT.

Regarding this clonotype: A much larger clone is a single base away; this may be a read error. The V call is TRBV7-2, the J call TRBJ2-2; 8 bases align to TRBD1. Per germline, CDR1 SGHTA and CDR2 FQGNSA. This CDR3 is built from 15 residues. The trim removed 11 bases at V and 5 bases at J, leaving 13 bases unmatched. As DNA, the CDR3 is TGTGCCTGGAGCGGACAGGGAGCTGGTACCGGGGAGCTGTTTTTT. Amino acid sequence: CAWSGQGAGTGELFF.

This clonotype was detected many times. This chain links TRBV12-3 or TRBV12-4 with TRBJ1-5; perhaps TRBD1 as D (5 bases). V was clipped by 2 bases and J by 3 bases, with 8 bases between them. The CDR3 extends over 14 amino acids. In DNA form, the CDR3 reads TGTGCCAGCAGTTTACAGGGAACCAATCAGCCCCAGCATTTT. This sequence encodes CASSLQGTNQPQHF.

The chain combines TRBV7-3 with TRBJ1-2, with 11 bases lining up with TRBD1. Germline CDR1 SGHTA, CDR2 FQGTGA. CDR3 length: 16 amino acids. V gave up 3 bases and J gave up 5 bases; unmatched junction bases: 8. The CDR3 spells CASSFPGQGARYGYTF. The CDR3 coding sequence is TGTGCCAGCAGCTTCCCCGGACAGGGGGCGCGGTATGGCTACACCTTC. The full variable domain, in which reference TRBV7-3 and TRBJ1-2 provide the parts outside the CDR3, is GAGVSQTPSNKVTEKGKYVELRCDPISGHTALYWYRQSLGQGPEFLIYFQGTGAADDSGLPNDRFFAVRPEGSVSTLKIQRTERGDSAVYLCASSFPGQGARYGYTFGSGTRLTVV.

This clonotype was recorded many times. The chain combines TRBV11-2 with TRBJ2-5; 15 bases agree with TRBD2. Germline lookup yields CDR1 SGHAT and CDR2 FQNNGV. The CDR3 totals 18 residues. J gave up 7 bases and V 5 bases, and 14 bases lay outside the gene matches. The CDR3 coding sequence is TGTGCCAGCAGCCCCGGGGGCGGGACTAGCGGGAGGTCTGCGACCCAGTACTTC. Its protein product is CASSPGGGTSGRSATQYF.

In its sample, this clonotype was seen many times. The chain recombines TRBV20-1 with TRBJ2-5, with a tentative D call TRBD1 (5 bases). V was trimmed by 0 bases and J by 5 bases, leaving 22 bases between them. The CDR3 totals 17 residues. Looked up from germline, CDR1 is DFQATT and CDR2 is SNEGSKA (reference sequence). The DNA for the CDR3 is TGCAGTGCTAGAGATTTGGGGCCGGGCTCCGTCGGGGAGACCCAGTACTTC. Its protein is CSARDLGPGSVGETQYF.

This clonotype occurred many times. V usage is TRBV6-6 and J usage is TRBJ1-1; possibly TRBD1 for D (6 bases). The CDR3 sequence is 11 residues long. Germline assignment: CDR1 MNHNY and CDR2 SVGAGI (reference sequence). Trimming took 2 bases from V and 12 from J, leaving 10 bases between them. The CDR3 region is CASSYGTISFF. Written as DNA, the CDR3 is TGTGCCAGCAGTTACGGGACAATCTCTTTCTTT.

As concerns this clonotype: A much larger clone is a single base away; this may be a read error. This chain joins TRBV4-1 and TRBJ2-6; no definite D call. The CDR3 spans 18 residues. Germline loops: CDR1 MGHRA, CDR2 YSYEKL. This chain's CDR3 is CVSSQVDSRYSGANVLTF. In nucleotides, the CDR3 is TGCGTCAGCAGCCAAGTGGATAGTAGGTACTCTGGGGCCAACGTCCTGACTTTC.